What follows describes a single T cell receptor beta chain. This sample was taken from a study of blood T cell repertoires in COVID-19. Trimming removed 0 bases from V and 2 bases from J; junction bases left unmatched: 5. Looked up from germline, CDR1 is LNHNV and CDR2 is YYDKDF (reference sequence). This CDR3 spans 17 amino acids. Assay: immunoSEQ multiplex PCR; the TCRdb copy retains only in-frame clones and omits some. The table has 390,000 or so clones, 80% to 90% seen once. The receptor was derived from a woman aged 45-65 years who had recovered from COVID-19. Sequencing used PBMCs or T cells enriched from blood (not recorded which). The rearrangement joins TRBV15 to TRBJ2-3, with TRBD2 identical over 10 bases. CDR3 in DNA: TGTGCCACCAGCAGAGAAAGCGGGGGGGCCTACACAGATACGCAGTATTTT. Translated, it gives CATSRESGGAYTDTQYF. Full variable domain (missing parts from reference TRBV15 and TRBJ2-3): DAMVIQNPRYQVTQFGKPVTLSCSQTLNHNVMYWYQQKSSQAPKLLFHYYDKDFNNEADTPDNFQSRRPNTSFCFLDIRSPGLGDTAMYLCATSRESGGAYTDTQYFGPGTRLTVL.